These T cell receptor beta chains were read from a single sample in a study of cytomegalovirus exposure and HLA in healthy donors. The method was immunoSEQ multiplex PCR; TCRdb's version includes in-frame clones alone and lacks a portion of them. The repertoire table contains 50,000 to 70,000 clones. The sample was PBMCs. These receptors all come from a man over 45 in good health and CMV-seropositive. The CDR3 runs from the conserved cysteine through the conserved F or W. D genes are given only for firm matches.

j_call | v_call | d_call | cdr3_aa | cdr3_nt
TRBJ2-1 | TRBV4-1 | . | CASSPGDYREQFF | TGCGCCAGCAGCCCAGGGGACTACCGAGAGCAGTTCTTC
TRBJ2-5 | TRBV5-6 | TRBD1 | CASSWGQGYQETQYF | TGTGCCAGCAGCTGGGGACAGGGCTACCAAGAGACCCAGTACTTC
TRBJ2-6 | TRBV7-8 | . | CASSPRGGVTGANVLTF | TGTGCCAGCAGCCCGAGAGGGGGGGTAACTGGGGCCAACGTCCTGACTTTC
TRBJ1-2 | TRBV2 | . | CASKGGRLDGYTF | TGTGCCAGCAAGGGGGGGCGGCTCGATGGCTACACCTTC
TRBJ2-1 | TRBV11-2 | TRBD2 | CASSLDRTSGRRDEQFF | TGTGCCAGCAGCTTAGATCGGACTAGCGGGAGGAGGGATGAGCAGTTCTTC
TRBJ1-1 | TRBV11-3 | TRBD1 | CASSLDRDSHEAFF | TGTGCCAGCAGCTTAGATAGGGACAGCCATGAAGCTTTCTTT
TRBJ1-5 | TRBV12-5 | . | CASGTDRFGQPQHF | TGTGCTAGTGGAACTGACAGGTTCGGTCAGCCCCAGCATTTT
TRBJ2-7 | TRBV7-2 | . | CASSFDGASAYEQYF | TGTGCCAGCAGCTTCGACGGGGCTAGCGCCTACGAGCAGTACTTC
TRBJ2-4 | TRBV4-1 | TRBD1 | CASSQIRQGIRNIQYF | TGCGCCAGCAGCCAAATACGACAGGGGATTAGAAACATTCAGTACTTC
TRBJ2-2 | TRBV4-2 | . | CASSLGSGGRELFF | TGTGCCAGCAGCCTTGGGTCGGGGGGCCGGGAGCTGTTTTTT
TRBJ1-2 | TRBV4-1 | . | CASSQAGDVSGYTF | TGCGCCAGCAGCCAAGCCGGAGACGTAAGTGGCTACACCTTC
TRBJ1-1 | TRBV7-2 | . | CASSLVGEENTEAFF | TGTGCCAGCAGCTTAGTGGGGGAGGAGAACACTGAAGCTTTCTTT
TRBJ2-1 | TRBV19 | TRBD2 | CASNEERGADNEQFF | TGTGCCAGTAATGAGGAGCGGGGAGCTGACAATGAGCAGTTCTTC
TRBJ1-1 | TRBV15 | . | CATSRDRGVNTEAFF | TGTGCCACCAGCAGAGATCGGGGTGTGAACACTGAAGCTTTCTTT
TRBJ2-7 | TRBV5-1 | . | CASSLGQANRQYF | TGCGCCAGCAGCTTGGGACAGGCCAATCGGCAGTACTTC
TRBJ2-3 | TRBV5-1 | TRBD2 | CASSLVGGGVADTQYF | TGCGCCAGCAGCTTGGTTGGCGGGGGAGTTGCGGATACGCAGTATTTT